This T cell receptor beta chain emerged from a study of cytomegalovirus exposure and HLA in healthy donors. 60 Vbeta and 13 Jbeta primers were used in PCR. Produced via immunoSEQ multiplex PCR; TCRdb's table is partial and in-frame only. The profile covers about 120,000 clones, with 8% to 11% appearing a single time and about 4.6% taken by the ten largest. As concerns this clone: Antigen specificity is unknown.

The study, taken as a whole, reports: As confirmed in vitro, a few CMV-associated chains were specific for CMV antigens.

Per germline, CDR1 LNHDA and CDR2 SQIVND (reference sequence). V was cut by 3 bases and J by 4 bases, with 15 bases left in between. This CDR3 spans 15 amino acids. The source material was PBMCs. The clonotype originates from a woman aged 18-29 years in good health and CMV-seropositive. This chain joins TRBV19 and TRBJ1-2; D is perhaps TRBD1 (6 bases). For the CDR3, the DNA is TGTGCCAGTAGTATCCGCAATCCAGGGGTCTATGGCTACACCTTC. It is translated as CASSIRNPGVYGYTF.